This entry lists 2 T cell receptor beta chains sequenced from one sample in a study of blood T cell repertoires in COVID-19 (dated by TCRdb to 2018 to 2021). Library construction relied on the immunoSEQ multiplex PCR assay. TCRdb took over this immuneACCESS table, retaining in-frame rearrangements with V and J assigned. Such tables are incomplete; in checked studies, under half of the missing clones stem from an unresolved V gene, and the remainder is unexplained. The sample includes roughly 200,000 clones, with less than 85% observed a single time. Approximately 8% of the sample lies in the top ten. The sample taken for sequencing was peripheral blood. The receptors stem from a woman of 80 years or more with COVID-19, enrolled during active disease.

The chain couples TRBV9 to TRBJ1-1; no clear D. Trimming left V 2 bases short and J 7 bases short, with 15 bases between. Looked up from germline, CDR1 is SGDLS and CDR2 is YYNGEE. The CDR3 is made up of 14 amino acids. In nucleotides, the CDR3 is TGTGCCAGCAGCGTTGGTAGGGAGTCCGGTGAAGCTTTCTTT. Its protein product is CASSVGRESGEAFF. Full variable domain (outside the CDR3, taken from reference TRBV9 and TRBJ1-1): DSGVTQTPKHLITATGQRVTLRCSPRSGDLSVYWYQQSLDQGLQFLIQYYNGEERAKGNILERFSAQQFPDLHSELNLSSLELGDSALYFCASSVGRESGEAFFGQGTRLTVV.

This clone was seen once. The DNA for the CDR3 is TGTGCCAGCAGCTTAGTTCCAGGGGCGAGTACCTATTCTAACTATGGCTACACCTTC. The encoded protein is CASSLVPGASTYSNYGYTF. The chain carries TRBV7-8 and TRBJ1-2; maybe TRBD1 (6 bases). Deletions cut 1 base from V and 0 bases from J, with 21 bases between. Germline assignment: CDR1 SGHVS and CDR2 FQNEAQ. This CDR3 region has 19 residues. The full variable domain, completed using reference TRBV7-8 and TRBJ1-2, is GAGVSQSPRYKVAKRGQDVALRCDPISGHVSLFWYQQALGQGPEFLTYFQNEAQLDKSGLPSDRFFAERPEGSVSTLKIQRTQQEDSAVYLCASSLVPGASTYSNYGYTFGSGTRLTVV.